A single sample gave rise to the 23 T cell receptor beta chains below, sequenced in a study of T cell repertoires in cytomegalovirus infection. TCRdb analysed the reads with MiXCR anew, one entry per CDR3 protein. The data contain around 770,000 distinct CDR3 sequences, roughly 29% of them singletons. For these TCRs, the target antigens are not known. The starting material was cultured CD8+ T cells from PBMCs, obtained from culture after CMV antigen stimulation. These receptors came from a human donor in good health (CMV status not recorded). Some clones in this sample may be carry-over from other donors' samples.

This chain uses TRBV24-1 with TRBJ2-2; TRBD1 matches at 7 bases. Trimming removed 2 bases from V and 5 bases from J; junction bases left unmatched: 4. The CDR3 has 15 amino acids. Looked up from germline, CDR1 is KGHDR and CDR2 is SFDVKD. The CDR3 DNA sequence: TGTGCCACCAGTGATTCCTACAGGGGAACCGGGGAGCTGTTTTTT. It is translated as CATSDSYRGTGELFF.

The chain has TRBV9 and TRBJ2-7, with D unclear. Germline V lookup: CDR1 SGDLS, CDR2 YYNGEE. The V and J ends lost 4 bases and 5 bases respectively, with 10 bases between them. The CDR3 has 12 amino acids. This chain's CDR3 is CASSPSSHEQYF. As DNA, the CDR3 is TGTGCCAGCAGCCCATCATCACACGAGCAGTACTTC.

The genes are TRBV12-3 or TRBV12-4 and TRBJ2-3, with D unclear. Trimming shortened V by 3 bases and J by 4 bases, and 5 bases separated the two germline ends. CDR3 length equals 12 residues. CDR3 in amino acids: CASSFLSDTQYF. Here the CDR3 DNA reads TGTGCCAGCAGTTTCTTATCAGATACGCAGTATTTT.

This clonotype was observed a handful of times. V usage is TRBV10-2 and J usage is TRBJ1-2, with 7 bases aligning to TRBD1. The V segment lost 0 bases and the J segment 2 bases; nucleotides outside the gene matches: 6. The germline V gene has CDR1 WSHSY and CDR2 SAAADI. This CDR3 is 16 amino acids long. The CDR3 sequence: CASSESGGGFNYGYTF. The CDR3 region has the DNA TGCGCCAGCAGTGAGTCTGGAGGGGGCTTCAACTATGGCTACACCTTC.

Details on this clonotype: A read error is possible here, since a much larger clone lies one base away. The V and J genes are TRBV27 and TRBJ1-4, with 9 bases matching TRBD1. Germline CDR1 is MNHEY and CDR2 is SMNVEV (reference sequence). This CDR3 spans 15 amino acids. CDR3 sequence reads: CASSSPGQGNDKLFF. The CDR3, as DNA: TGTGCCAGCAGTTCACCGGGACAGGGTAATGACAAACTGTTTTTT.

This chain links TRBV7-6 with TRBJ2-3, with TRBD1 matching 12 bases. CDR3 length: 16 amino acids. Germline V gene sequence: CDR1 SGHVS, CDR2 FNYEAQ. The junction had 4 bases not matched to a gene; V was cut back by 2 bases and J by 4 bases. In DNA, the CDR3 is TGTGCCAGCAGCTTATGGGGACAGGGGGCATCAGATACGCAGTATTTT. It encodes CASSLWGQGASDTQYF. Supplemented by reference TRBV7-6 and TRBJ2-3, the full variable domain reads GAGVSQSPRYKVTKRGQDVALRCDPISGHVSLYWYRQALGQGPEFLTYFNYEAQQDKSGLPNDRFSAERPEGSISTLTIQRTEQRDSAMYRCASSLWGQGASDTQYFGPGTRLTVL.

The rearrangement links TRBV10-1 to TRBJ2-1, with 14 bases fitting TRBD2. This CDR3 comprises 14 residues. With 8 bases clipped from V and 12 bases from J, the junction kept 9 bases outside the gene matches. Germline V gene sequence: CDR1 WNHNN, CDR2 SYGVQD (reference sequence). The CDR3 DNA follows: TGCGCCAGCCCCGGGACTAGCGGGGGAATGGGGCAGTTCTTC. Encoded protein: CASPGTSGGMGQFF.

This clonotype has a handful of counts. This sequence joins TRBV11-2 and TRBJ2-3; 11 nucleotides match TRBD2. In germline, CDR1 is SGHAT, CDR2 FQNNGV. Losses at the gene ends were 5 bases for V and 10 bases for J; bases not matched to a gene: 11. The CDR3 is 15 residues long. DNA of the CDR3: TGTGCCAGCAGCCCCACTAGCGGGGGAATTCGCGCGCAGTATTTT. Protein sequence: CASSPTSGGIRAQYF.

This clonotype was detected ten times or more. The rearrangement uses TRBV7-8 and TRBJ2-3; no clear D gene. Germline loops: CDR1 SGHVS, CDR2 FQNEAQ. Trimming pared 9 bases from V and 3 bases from J, leaving 16 bases between. The CDR3 runs to 14 residues. CDR3 residues: CARDTRSGTDTQYF. For the CDR3, the DNA is TGTGCCAGGGATACAAGGTCCGGGACAGATACGCAGTATTTT.

This clonotype was seen more than once but under ten times. The chain carries TRBV7-6 and TRBJ1-1, with a possible D match to TRBD1 (5 bases). Trimming removed 1 base at V and 1 base at J, with 16 bases between. Germline CDR1 SGHVS, CDR2 FNYEAQ. This CDR3 contains 17 residues. This CDR3 is CASSLEADISGNTEAFF. For the CDR3, the DNA is TGTGCCAGCAGCTTAGAAGCGGACATTTCAGGGAACACTGAAGCTTTCTTT.

The V and J genes are TRBV12-3 or TRBV12-4 and TRBJ2-2, with D unresolved. This CDR3 contains 14 residues. Deletions cut 3 bases from V and 3 bases from J, with 8 bases between. In DNA form, the CDR3 reads TGTGCCAGCAGTTTGTACACTTACACCGGGGAGCTGTTTTTT. Translated: CASSLYTYTGELFF.

Many counts were recorded for this clonotype. This chain connects TRBV7-2 to TRBJ2-6, with D maybe TRBD1 (6 bases). The germline V and J ends were trimmed by 5 bases and 0 bases, with 11 bases remaining between them. The CDR3 has 16 residues. Germline loops: CDR1 SGHTA, CDR2 FQGNSA. CDR3 sequence: CASSIDRRSGANVLTF. The CDR3 DNA reads TGTGCCAGCAGCATAGACAGGCGCTCTGGGGCCAACGTCCTGACTTTC.

The sample holds many counts of this clonotype. The chain combines TRBV7-9 with TRBJ2-5; TRBD1 is a possible D gene (7 bases). Trimming took 5 bases from V and 5 from J, leaving 15 bases between them. The CDR3 has 14 amino acids. CDR1 is SEHNR and CDR2 is FQNEAQ in the germline V gene (reference sequence). In DNA, the CDR3 is TGTGCCAGCAGCCTTGAGGGGGGACAGGAGACCCAGTACTTC. It yields the protein CASSLEGGQETQYF.

This clonotype is a singleton in its sample. The V gene is TRBV27, the J gene TRBJ2-3; D gene uncertain. The V end lost 0 bases, the J end lost 1 base, and 5 bases lay between the germline ends. This CDR3 region has 14 residues. Germline assignment: CDR1 MNHEY and CDR2 SMNVEV (reference sequence). The CDR3 sequence is CASSLSFGTDTQYF. The CDR3, as DNA: TGTGCCAGCAGTTTATCTTTCGGCACAGATACGCAGTATTTT.

This clonotype was detected only once. J is TRBJ2-1 and V is TRBV5-1; 8 bases are shared with TRBD1. Per germline, CDR1 SGHRS and CDR2 YFSETQ. CDR3 length: 15 residues. After removal of 0 bases from V and 7 bases from J, the junction contained 6 bases not matched to a gene. Here the CDR3 DNA reads TGCGCCAGCAGCTTGGGGACAGGGCGATTGAATGAGCAGTTCTTC. It yields the protein CASSLGTGRLNEQFF.

The sample holds a few counts of this clonotype. This chain uses TRBV5-1 with TRBJ2-7, with D tentatively TRBD1 (5 bases). Looked up from germline, CDR1 is SGHRS and CDR2 is YFSETQ. The CDR3 loop spans 14 amino acids. Deletions cut 0 bases from V and 3 bases from J, with 10 bases between. CDR3: CASSLDGQGYEQYF. The CDR3 nucleotides read TGCGCCAGCAGCTTGGACGGCCAGGGCTACGAGCAGTACTTC.

This clonotype was seen a handful of times. The V gene is TRBV9, the J gene TRBJ1-1; D is possibly TRBD1 (5 bases). With 4 bases removed from V and 0 bases from J, the gap between germline ends came to 19 bases. Germline-derived CDR1 and CDR2 are SGDLS and YYNGEE. The CDR3 runs 17 residues. This CDR3 reads CASSPRGRAGLNTEAFF. In nucleotides, the CDR3 is TGTGCCAGCAGCCCCCGAGGGAGGGCAGGGCTGAACACTGAAGCTTTCTTT.

The chain uses TRBV19 and TRBJ1-1, with D possibly being TRBD1 (5 bases). Germline loops: CDR1 LNHDA, CDR2 SQIVND (reference sequence). The CDR3 has 14 amino acids. The germline V and J ends were trimmed by 2 bases and 4 bases, with 11 bases remaining between them. CDR3 region: CASSISGGATEAFF. The CDR3 region has the DNA TGTGCCAGTAGTATAAGCGGCGGGGCCACTGAAGCTTTCTTT.

V usage is TRBV27 and J usage is TRBJ2-7, with D uncertain. V was trimmed by 0 bases and J by 0 bases, leaving 6 bases between them. Germline V gives CDR1 MNHEY, CDR2 SMNVEV (reference sequence). The CDR3 extends over 14 amino acids. DNA of the CDR3: TGTGCCAGCAGTTTATCAGCTAGCTCCTACGAGCAGTACTTC. It specifies CASSLSASSYEQYF.

The J gene is TRBJ2-4, the V gene TRBV20-1, with 9 bases matching TRBD2. The CDR3 is made up of 16 amino acids. Germline CDR1 and CDR2: DFQATT and SNEGSKA (reference sequence). V trimming: 7 bases; J trimming: 1 base; junction bases outside the gene matches: 11. The CDR3 loop is CSGVAGVAFAKNIQYF. In DNA, the CDR3 is TGCAGTGGGGTAGCGGGGGTGGCTTTCGCCAAAAACATTCAGTACTTC.

This clonotype was recorded a few times. The rearrangement uses TRBV6-5 and TRBJ2-1; D perhaps matches TRBD1 (6 bases). The V and J ends lost 6 bases and 2 bases respectively, with 8 bases between them. The CDR3 has 13 amino acids. Germline values: CDR1 MNHEY, CDR2 SVGAGI. CDR3 coding DNA: TGTGCCAGCAGATGGACAGCCTACAATGAGCAGTTCTTC. Translation gives CASRWTAYNEQFF.

This chain uses TRBV19 with TRBJ1-1; the D is unclear. Trimming left V 5 bases short and J 7 bases short, with 11 bases between. CDR1 and CDR2 from the germline V gene are LNHDA and SQIVND (reference sequence). CDR3 length: 12 residues. CDR3 loop: CASSGEHHEAFF. The DNA for the CDR3 is TGTGCCAGTAGTGGGGAACACCATGAAGCTTTCTTT.

This clonotype was observed many times. The chain couples TRBV7-2 to TRBJ2-2, with unresolved D. V was shortened by 2 bases and J by 2 bases, with 15 bases between the two germline ends. Germline CDR1 and CDR2: SGHTA and FQGNSA. The CDR3 is 17 amino acids. CDR3 DNA sequence: TGTGCCAGCAGCTTAAGTCTGGGGATCCCAAACACCGGGGAGCTGTTTTTT. Translation gives CASSLSLGIPNTGELFF.